The 17 T cell receptor beta chains presented below share a single source sample, sequenced in a study of T cells in Graves' hyperthyroidism and ophthalmopathy. Authors of the study amplified TCR beta CDR3 regions from RNA transcripts. With the HTBI primer set, the TCR CDR3 went through a first round of RT-PCR. Each CDR3 protein is one row after TCRdb ran MiXCR on the multiplex PCR reads. This sample has approximately 600,000 distinct CDR3 sequences, with less than 25% found just once. The source material was blood. These receptors originate from a man aged 30 to 39 with Graves' ophthalmopathy.

Points on this clonotype: The germline gene is not matched at one end of the junction; a read error may be the cause. The CDR3 reads CSTRKGRLDTQYF. The CDR3 DNA sequence: TGCAGTACTAGGAAGGGGCGCCTAGATACGCAGTATTTT. This sequence joins TRBV20-1 and TRBJ2-3; perhaps D is TRBD1 or TRBD2 (5 bases each). The CDR3 is 13 residues long. CDR1 DFQATT and CDR2 SNEGSKA come from the germline V gene (reference sequence).

This chain connects TRBV10-2 to TRBJ1-6; D gene unclear. The ends were cut back, 7 bases at V and 5 bases at J, with 9 bases in the middle. Germline V gives CDR1 WSHSY, CDR2 SAAADI. The CDR3 has 13 amino acids. This CDR3 reads CASKGPDNSPLHF. The CDR3 coding sequence is TGCGCCAGCAAAGGACCAGATAATTCACCCCTCCACTTT.

This clonotype was picked up many times. One end of the junction fails to match germline, which may point to a read error. The chain carries TRBV14 and TRBJ2-7; the match to TRBD2 covers 7 bases. This CDR3 is 15 amino acids long. Germline V gene data show CDR1 as SGHDN and CDR2 as FVKESK. The CDR3 DNA is TGCGCCAGCAGCCAAGGGCTAGCGGCAACCTACGAGCAGTACTTC. Residues: CASSQGLAATYEQYF. Full variable domain (remainder filled in from reference TRBV14 and TRBJ2-7): EAGVTQFPSHSVIEKGQTVTLRCDPISGHDNLYWYRRVMGKEIKFLLHFVKESKQDESGMPNNRFLAERTGGTYSTLKVQPAELEDSGVYFCASSQGLAATYEQYFGPGTRLTVT.

This chain links TRBV6-1 with TRBJ2-6, with 14 bases matching TRBD2. Germline V gene lookup returns CDR1 MNHNS and CDR2 SASEGT. The CDR3 sequence is 18 residues long. With 5 bases clipped from V and 2 bases from J, the junction kept 5 bases outside the gene matches. Here the CDR3 reads CASSLTSGRGPGANVLTF. In nucleotides, the CDR3 is TGTGCCAGCAGTCTGACTAGCGGGAGGGGGCCTGGGGCCAACGTCCTGACTTTC.

Many counts were recorded for this clonotype. The chain recombines TRBV5-1 with TRBJ2-2; TRBD1 matches 7 bases. The germline V gene has CDR1 SGHRS and CDR2 YFSETQ. V trimming: 4 bases; J trimming: 9 bases; junction bases outside the gene matches: 15. This CDR3 has 16 residues. As DNA, the CDR3 is TGCGCCAGCAGCAGCATAACCGGGACAGTTTCCCGGGAGCTGTTTTTT. Its protein product is CASSSITGTVSRELFF.

The table lists this clonotype with many counts. The chain links TRBV5-1 to TRBJ2-7; 7 bases line up with TRBD1. The J segment lost 2 bases and the V segment lost 5 bases, leaving 13 bases of the junction unmatched. From germline, CDR1 is SGHRS and CDR2 YFSETQ. The CDR3 consists of 16 residues. Here the CDR3 reads CASRSTGASKAYEQYF. DNA for the CDR3: TGCGCCAGCAGATCAACAGGGGCCTCGAAAGCCTACGAGCAGTACTTC.

This clonotype was found many times. The CDR3 here is CAWVPGQRNTEAFF. DNA of the CDR3: TGTGCCTGGGTCCCAGGACAGAGGAACACTGAAGCTTTCTTT. This chain connects TRBV30 to TRBJ1-1; D might be TRBD1 (6 bases). V lost 5 bases to trimming and J lost 1 base, with 14 bases between them. The CDR3 is made up of 14 amino acids. Germline values: CDR1 GTSNPN, CDR2 SVGIG (reference sequence).

The V and J genes are TRBV11-3 and TRBJ2-7, with 14 nucleotides matching TRBD2. This CDR3 spans 14 amino acids. The trim removed 5 bases at V and 6 bases at J, leaving 3 bases unmatched. The V gene's germline CDR1 is SGHNT and CDR2 YENEEA. The CDR3 protein is CASSTGLAGVEQYF. CDR3 coding DNA: TGTGCCAGCAGCACGGGACTAGCGGGAGTCGAGCAGTACTTC.

The rearrangement joins TRBV12-3 or TRBV12-4 to TRBJ2-7, with D maybe TRBD2 (5 bases). Trimming removed 6 bases from V and 2 bases from J, with 5 bases in between. The CDR3 runs 11 residues. In DNA, the CDR3 is TGTGCCAGCAGACTAGCCTACGAGCAGTACTTC. Protein product: CASRLAYEQYF.

In the case of this clonotype: At one end, the junction sequence differs from germline, possibly due to a read error. The genes are TRBV4-1 and TRBJ2-7; possible D gene TRBD2, 5 bases. The CDR3 runs 14 residues. Germline CDR1 reads MGHRA; CDR2 reads YSYEKL. DNA for the CDR3: TGTGCCAGCAGCCTCCGGAGCGGTCGGGACGAGCAGTACTTC. Its protein is CASSLRSGRDEQYF.

The V call is TRBV20-1, the J call TRBJ1-5; D is undetermined. The CDR3 is made up of 18 amino acids. CDR1 and CDR2 from the germline V gene are DFQATT and SNEGSKA (reference sequence). The CDR3 reads CSDSSSSPESGTNQPQHF. Written as DNA, the CDR3 is TGCAGCGATTCGTCCTCATCACCCGAATCAGGAACGAATCAGCCCCAGCATTTT.

The chain has TRBV30 and TRBJ1-5; D perhaps matches TRBD1 (6 bases). CDR1 is GTSNPN and CDR2 is SVGIG in the germline V gene (reference sequence). The CDR3 has 15 residues. V was pared by 1 base and J by 0 bases, with 10 bases between. CDR3 sequence reads: CAWSGGQTSNQPQHF. CDR3 coding DNA: TGTGCCTGGAGTGGGGGGCAGACTAGCAATCAGCCCCAGCATTTT.

The V and J genes are TRBV5-1 and TRBJ2-7, with D perhaps TRBD2 (6 bases). From germline, CDR1 is SGHRS and CDR2 YFSETQ. V was shortened by 6 bases and J by 2 bases, with 18 bases between the two germline ends. This CDR3 contains 15 residues. CDR3 coding DNA: TGCGCCAGCATGAGAGCGGGTGGAACTACCTACGAGCAGTACTTC. Amino acids: CASMRAGGTTYEQYF.

The chain combines TRBV28 with TRBJ2-2; D may match TRBD1 or TRBD2 (6 bases each). V was cut by 6 bases and J by 4 bases, with 15 bases left in between. Germline V gene data show CDR1 as MDHEN and CDR2 as SYDVKM. The CDR3 totals 15 residues. The CDR3 DNA sequence: TGTGCCAGCAGAGGTAGCGGAGGGGGCACCGGGGAGCTGTTTTTT. Its translation is CASRGSGGGTGELFF.

The genes are TRBV7-8 and TRBJ1-4, with 11 bases matching TRBD1. CDR3 size: 14 residues. CDR1 and CDR2 (germline): SGHVS, FQNEAQ. V lost 5 bases to trimming and J lost 7 bases; unmatched junction nucleotides: 3. The chain's CDR3 is CASSVGTGGEKLFF. Here the CDR3 DNA reads TGTGCCAGCAGCGTAGGGACAGGGGGTGAAAAACTGTTTTTT.

This chain joins TRBV15 and TRBJ1-1; D gene unclear. CDR1 is LNHNV, CDR2 YYDKDF, per germline (reference sequence). CDR3 length equals 14 residues. V lost 0 bases and J lost 4, with 9 bases in between. CDR3 protein: CATSRDVIGTEAFF. The CDR3 DNA reads as TGTGCCACCAGCAGAGACGTGATAGGCACTGAAGCTTTCTTT.

V gene TRBV19 combines with J gene TRBJ2-2; TRBD2 matches at 11 bases. The germline gives CDR1 LNHDA, CDR2 SQIVND (reference sequence). V gave up 5 bases and J gave up 1 base; unmatched junction bases: 6. This CDR3 contains 17 residues. The CDR3 nucleotides are TGTGCCAGTAGTGGCGCCGGGACTAGCGGGAACACCGGGGAGCTGTTTTTT. It specifies CASSGAGTSGNTGELFF.